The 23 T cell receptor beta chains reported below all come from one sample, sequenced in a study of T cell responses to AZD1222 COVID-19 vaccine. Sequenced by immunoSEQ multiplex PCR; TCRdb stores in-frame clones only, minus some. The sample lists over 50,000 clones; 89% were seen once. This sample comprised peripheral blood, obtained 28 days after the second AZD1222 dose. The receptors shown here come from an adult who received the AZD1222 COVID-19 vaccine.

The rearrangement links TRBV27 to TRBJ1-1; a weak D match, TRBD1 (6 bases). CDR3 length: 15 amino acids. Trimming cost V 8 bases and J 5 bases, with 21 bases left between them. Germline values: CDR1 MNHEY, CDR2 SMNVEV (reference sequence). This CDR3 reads CASGTYDRPETEAFF. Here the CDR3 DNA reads TGTGCCAGCGGAACCTACGACAGGCCCGAAACTGAAGCTTTCTTT.

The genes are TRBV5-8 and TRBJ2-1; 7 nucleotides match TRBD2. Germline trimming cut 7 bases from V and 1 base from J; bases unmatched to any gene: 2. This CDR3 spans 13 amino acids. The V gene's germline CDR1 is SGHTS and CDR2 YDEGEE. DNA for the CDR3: TGTGCCAGCGGGAGGGAGTCCTACAATGAGCAGTTCTTC. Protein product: CASGRESYNEQFF.

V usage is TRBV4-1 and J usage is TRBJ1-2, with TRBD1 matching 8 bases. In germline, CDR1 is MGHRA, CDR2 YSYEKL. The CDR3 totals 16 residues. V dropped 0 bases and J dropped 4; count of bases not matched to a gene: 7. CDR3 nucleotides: TGCGCCAGCAGCCAAGATCCCAACAGGGGGGGCTATGGCTACACCTTC. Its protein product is CASSQDPNRGGYGYTF.

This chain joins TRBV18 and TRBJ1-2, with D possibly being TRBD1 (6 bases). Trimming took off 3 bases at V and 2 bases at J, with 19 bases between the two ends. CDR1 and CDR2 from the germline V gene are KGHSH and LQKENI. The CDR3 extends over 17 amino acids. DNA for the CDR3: TGTGCCAGCTCACCCCCATTATTACAGGGTCGAAACTATGGCTACACCTTC. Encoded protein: CASSPPLLQGRNYGYTF. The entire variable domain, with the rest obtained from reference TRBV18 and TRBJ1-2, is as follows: NAGVMQNPRHLVRRRGQEARLRCSPMKGHSHVYWYRQLPEEGLKFMVYLQKENIIDESGMPKERFSAEFPKEGPSILRIQQVVRGDSAAYFCASSPPLLQGRNYGYTFGSGTRLTVV.

The CDR3 DNA sequence: TGTGCCACCAACACGGGCACCGATGAGCAGTTCTTC. Its protein product is CATNTGTDEQFF. This rearrangement joins TRBV24-1 to TRBJ2-1; no clear D gene. V lost 8 bases to trimming and J lost 8 bases, with 12 bases between them. From germline, CDR1 is KGHDR and CDR2 SFDVKD. The CDR3 has 12 amino acids.

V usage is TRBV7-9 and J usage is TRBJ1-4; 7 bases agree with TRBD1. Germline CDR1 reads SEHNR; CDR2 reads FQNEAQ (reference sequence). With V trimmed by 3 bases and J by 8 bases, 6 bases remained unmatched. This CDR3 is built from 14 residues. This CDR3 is CASSFQTGREKLFF. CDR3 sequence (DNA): TGTGCCAGCAGCTTCCAGACAGGGAGAGAAAAACTGTTTTTT.

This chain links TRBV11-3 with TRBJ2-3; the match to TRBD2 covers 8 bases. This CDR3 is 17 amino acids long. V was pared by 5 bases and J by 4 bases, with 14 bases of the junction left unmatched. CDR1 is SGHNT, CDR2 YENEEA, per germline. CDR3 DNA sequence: TGTGCCAGCAGCCCGCCTTCCAGCGGGAGATGGGCAGATACGCAGTATTTT. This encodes CASSPPSSGRWADTQYF.

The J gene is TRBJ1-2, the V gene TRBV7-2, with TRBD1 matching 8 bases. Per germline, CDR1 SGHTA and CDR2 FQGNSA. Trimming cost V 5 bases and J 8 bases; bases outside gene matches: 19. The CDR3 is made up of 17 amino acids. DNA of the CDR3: TGTGCCAGCAGCCCCCCCTGGAACGGACAGGGCGGGTTCGGCTACACCTTC. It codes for CASSPPWNGQGGFGYTF.

The CDR3 is CASSEREKDTGELFF. CDR3 sequence (DNA): TGCGCCAGCAGCGAGCGGGAGAAGGACACCGGGGAGCTGTTTTTT. The J gene is TRBJ2-2, the V gene TRBV10-1; 8 bases agree with TRBD2. The CDR3 spans 15 residues. Germline V lookup: CDR1 WNHNN, CDR2 SYGVQD (reference sequence). The J segment lost 3 bases and the V segment lost 6 bases, leaving 6 bases of the junction unmatched.

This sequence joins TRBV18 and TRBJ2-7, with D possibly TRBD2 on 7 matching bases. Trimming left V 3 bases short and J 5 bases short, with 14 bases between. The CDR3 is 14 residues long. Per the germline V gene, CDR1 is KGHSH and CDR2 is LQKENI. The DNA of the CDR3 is TGTGCCAGCTCACCTCTGGGGGGGGCTGACGAGCAGTACTTC. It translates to CASSPLGGADEQYF.

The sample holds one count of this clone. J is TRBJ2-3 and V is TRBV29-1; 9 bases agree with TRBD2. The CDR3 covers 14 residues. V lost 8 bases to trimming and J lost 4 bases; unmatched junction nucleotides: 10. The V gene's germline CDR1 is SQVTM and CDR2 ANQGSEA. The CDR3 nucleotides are TGCAGCTCGGCTCCTAGCGGGAACGCAGATACGCAGTATTTT. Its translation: CSSAPSGNADTQYF.

The CDR3 DNA follows: TGTGCCAGCAGTCCGGGGGGCTCCTACAATGAGCAGTTCTTC. The encoded protein is CASSPGGSYNEQFF. The chain carries TRBV6-5 and TRBJ2-1; 7 bases agree with TRBD2. Unmatched junction bases numbered 1, after V lost 5 bases and J lost 0 bases. The CDR3 is 14 residues long. Looked up from germline, CDR1 is MNHEY and CDR2 is SVGAGI.

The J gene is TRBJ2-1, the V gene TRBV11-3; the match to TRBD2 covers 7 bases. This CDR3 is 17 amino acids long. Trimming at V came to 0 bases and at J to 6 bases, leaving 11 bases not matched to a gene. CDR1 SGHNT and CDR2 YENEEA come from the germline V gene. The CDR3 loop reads CASSLEAWRERGNEQFF. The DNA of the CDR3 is TGTGCCAGCAGCTTAGAGGCCTGGCGGGAGAGGGGCAATGAGCAGTTCTTC.

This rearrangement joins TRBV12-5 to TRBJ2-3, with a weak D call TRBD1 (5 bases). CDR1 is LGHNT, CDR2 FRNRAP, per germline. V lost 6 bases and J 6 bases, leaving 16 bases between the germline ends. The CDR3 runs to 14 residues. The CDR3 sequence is CASGREIPSDTQYF. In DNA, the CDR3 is TGTGCTAGTGGCAGGGAAATCCCCTCCGATACGCAGTATTTT.

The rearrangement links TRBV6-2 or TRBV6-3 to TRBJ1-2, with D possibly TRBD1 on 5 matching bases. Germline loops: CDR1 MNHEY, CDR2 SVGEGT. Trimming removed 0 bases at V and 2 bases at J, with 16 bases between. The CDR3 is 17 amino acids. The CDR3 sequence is CASSYSQGRTSNYGYTF. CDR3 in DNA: TGTGCCAGCAGTTACTCTCAGGGCAGAACCTCCAACTATGGCTACACCTTC.

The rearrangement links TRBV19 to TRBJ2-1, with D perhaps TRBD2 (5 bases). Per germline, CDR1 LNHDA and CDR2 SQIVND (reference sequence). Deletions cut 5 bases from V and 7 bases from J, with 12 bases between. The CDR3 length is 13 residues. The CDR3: CASSVRSVNEQFF. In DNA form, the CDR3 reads TGTGCCAGTAGTGTACGTAGCGTAAATGAGCAGTTCTTC. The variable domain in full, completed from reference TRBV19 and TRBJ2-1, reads DGGITQSPKYLFRKEGQNVTLSCEQNLNHDAMYWYRQDPGQGLRLIYYSQIVNDFQKGDIAEGYSVSREKKESFPLTVTSAQKNPTAFYLCASSVRSVNEQFFGPGTRLTVL.

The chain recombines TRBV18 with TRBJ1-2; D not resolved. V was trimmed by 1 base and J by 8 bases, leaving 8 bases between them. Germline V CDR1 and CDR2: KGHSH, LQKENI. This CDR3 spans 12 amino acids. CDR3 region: CASSPQGRGYTF. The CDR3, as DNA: TGTGCCAGCTCACCACAGGGTCGGGGCTACACCTTC.

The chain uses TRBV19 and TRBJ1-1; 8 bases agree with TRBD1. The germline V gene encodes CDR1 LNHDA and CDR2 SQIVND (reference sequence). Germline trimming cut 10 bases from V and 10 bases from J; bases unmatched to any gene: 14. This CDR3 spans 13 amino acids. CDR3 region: CATRRAGGVGAFF. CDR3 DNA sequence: TGTGCCACCAGAAGAGCAGGGGGCGTTGGAGCTTTCTTT.

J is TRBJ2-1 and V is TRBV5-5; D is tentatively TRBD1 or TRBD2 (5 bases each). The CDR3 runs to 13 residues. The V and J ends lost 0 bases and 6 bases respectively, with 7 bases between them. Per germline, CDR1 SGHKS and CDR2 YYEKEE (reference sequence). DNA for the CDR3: TGTGCCAGCAGCTTGGAGGGACCCAATGAGCAGTTCTTC. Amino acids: CASSLEGPNEQFF.

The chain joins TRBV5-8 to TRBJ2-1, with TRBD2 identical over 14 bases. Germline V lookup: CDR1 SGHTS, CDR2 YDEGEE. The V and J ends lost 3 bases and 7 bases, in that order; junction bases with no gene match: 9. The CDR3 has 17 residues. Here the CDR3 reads CASSSGGLAGGGNEQFF. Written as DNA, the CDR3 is TGTGCCAGCAGCTCCGGTGGACTAGCGGGAGGAGGGAATGAGCAGTTCTTC.

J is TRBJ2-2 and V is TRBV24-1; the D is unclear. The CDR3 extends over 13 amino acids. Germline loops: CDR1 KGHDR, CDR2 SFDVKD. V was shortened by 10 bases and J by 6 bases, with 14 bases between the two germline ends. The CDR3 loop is CATLGSVPGELFF. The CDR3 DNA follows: TGTGCCACTTTAGGGTCCGTTCCCGGGGAGCTGTTTTTT.

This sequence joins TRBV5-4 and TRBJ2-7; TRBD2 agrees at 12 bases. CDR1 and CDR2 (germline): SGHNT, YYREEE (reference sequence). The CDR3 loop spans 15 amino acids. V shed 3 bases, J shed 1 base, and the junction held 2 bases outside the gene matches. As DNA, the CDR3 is TGTGCCAGCAGCTCCGGGACTAGCGGGTCCTACGAGCAGTACTTC. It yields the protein CASSSGTSGSYEQYF.

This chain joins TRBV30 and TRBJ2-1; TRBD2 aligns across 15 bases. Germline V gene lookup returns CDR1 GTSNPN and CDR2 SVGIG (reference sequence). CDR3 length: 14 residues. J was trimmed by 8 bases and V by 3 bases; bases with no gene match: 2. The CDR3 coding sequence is TGTGCCTGGAGCGGACTAGCGGGAGGGGATGAGCAGTTCTTC. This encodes CAWSGLAGGDEQFF.